A single T cell receptor beta chain is shown here with its context. The target antigen is unknown. Sequenced by immunoSEQ multiplex PCR; TCRdb stores in-frame clones only, minus some. The table includes about 31,000 clones, roughly 82% detected once. V gave up 0 bases and J gave up 7 bases, with 2 bases separating them. Germline V CDR1 and CDR2: SGHNT, YYREEE (reference sequence). The CDR3 sequence is 11 residues long. The data were obtained in a study of OX40 agonist ivuxolimab in advanced cancers. Overall study context: While on treatment, patients had intravenous ivuxolimab at 0.01 to 10 mg/kg every 2 weeks. Mean age 60 years, range about 20 to 79; roughly 82% male. Study-wide points: At 0.1 to 3.0 mg/kg and by week 6, CD4+ and CD8+ T cells in the blood had expanded clonally. Expanded clones were, on average, more numerous among CD8+ T cells than CD4+.

The V and J genes are TRBV5-4 and TRBJ2-1; D gene uncertain. This sequence originates from an adult with an advanced solid tumor such as melanoma, head and neck, liver or kidney cancer. Sequences were derived from CD4+ or CD8+ T cells sorted from blood, sampled in a trial of the OX40 agonist ivuxolimab. The CDR3 spells CASSLANEQFF. CDR3 nucleotides: TGTGCCAGCAGCTTGGCTAATGAGCAGTTCTTC.